This T cell receptor (beta chain) was found in a study of blood T cell repertoires in COVID-19. About the research overall: The samples span acute and convalescent COVID-19 from the United States, Italy and Spain. PBMCs, B-cell-depleted T cells, or T cells were the source of the cDNA or gDNA that made up the material.

Per the study methods: Scientists estimated how many nucleated cells there were by amplifying reference gene primers. The repertoire was sequenced with immunoSEQ multiplex PCR; TCRdb's copy has only in-frame clones and lacks some. The DNA was the basis for D and trimming; V, J and clone size are from that table. The sample consists of about 98,000 clones, approximately 86% of them appearing once. This clone has just a few counts. Sequenced material: peripheral blood. This TCR came from a man aged 50 to 60 with acute or convalescent COVID-19.

The CDR3, as DNA: TGCGCCAGCAGCTTCACGGGACAGGATTCCTACGAGCAGTACTTC. As protein: CASSFTGQDSYEQYF. The chain couples TRBV5-1 to TRBJ2-7; 8 nucleotides agree with TRBD1. J lost 1 base, V lost 2 bases, and 5 bases had no gene match. The CDR3 sequence is 15 residues long. CDR1 and CDR2 from the germline V gene are SGHRS and YFSETQ.